Presented here are 28 T cell receptor beta chains from one specimen sequenced in a study of naive and memory T cell subsets. Both TRBC1 and TRBC2 were covered by a beta constant-region primer of two equimolar oligonucleotides. TCRdb re-derived calls from the UMI-ligation and nested PCR reads in MiXCR, one entry per CDR3 protein. The table has around 160,000 distinct CDR3 sequences, approximately 17% seen once; the top ten hold roughly 0.13%. The sample consisted of naive CD4+ T cells from blood. These receptors all stem from a human donor in good health.

V is TRBV10-3 and J is TRBJ2-7; a weak D match, TRBD1 (6 bases). Germline-derived CDR1 and CDR2 are ENHRY and SYGVKD. The CDR3 runs to 15 residues. Trimming removed 4 bases from V and 0 bases from J, with 13 bases in between. CDR3 amino acids: CAISGGQSSSYEQYF. Here the CDR3 DNA reads TGTGCCATCAGTGGAGGACAGAGTAGCTCCTACGAGCAGTACTTC.

This clonotype was seen many times. The chain recombines TRBV27 with TRBJ1-5; D possibly corresponds to TRBD1 (6 bases). Germline CDR1 MNHEY, CDR2 SMNVEV (reference sequence). V was cut by 5 bases and J by 3 bases, with 11 bases left in between. The CDR3 is 14 amino acids. CDR3 bases: TGTGCCAGCAGTCCGACAGGACTCAATCAGCCCCAGCATTTT. It yields the protein CASSPTGLNQPQHF.

The genes are TRBV10-3 and TRBJ2-7, with D possibly TRBD1 on 6 matching bases. The V end was cut by 0 bases, the J end by 1 base, with 13 bases between. The germline V gene has CDR1 ENHRY and CDR2 SYGVKD. The CDR3 loop spans 16 amino acids. Here the CDR3 reads CAISESQDRTSYEQYF. CDR3 nucleotides: TGTGCCATCAGTGAGTCACAGGACAGAACATCCTACGAGCAGTACTTC.

This clonotype was counted only a few times. The V call is TRBV6-4, the J call TRBJ2-1; D is unresolved. The V end was cut by 3 bases, the J end by 8 bases, with 11 bases between. CDR1 is MRHNA, CDR2 SNTAGT, per germline. The CDR3 is made up of 13 amino acids. The CDR3 coding sequence is TGTGCCAGCAGTGAGATTAGCCCCGATGAGCAGTTCTTC. Its translation: CASSEISPDEQFF.

V gene TRBV28 combines with J gene TRBJ2-7; D is unclear. Germline values: CDR1 MDHEN, CDR2 SYDVKM. Trimming shortened V by 3 bases and J by 3 bases, and 3 bases separated the two germline ends. The CDR3 extends over 11 amino acids. Here the CDR3 DNA reads TGTGCCAGCAGTTTGGTCTACGAGCAGTACTTC. Amino acids: CASSLVYEQYF.

V and J are TRBV7-2 and TRBJ2-7; D gene unclear. This CDR3 has 13 amino acids. Germline assignment: CDR1 SGHTA and CDR2 FQGNSA. Trimming removed 8 bases from V and 0 bases from J, with 11 bases in between. The DNA of the CDR3 is TGTGCCAGCGATGTTCGCGCCTCCTACGAGCAGTACTTC. Its translation: CASDVRASYEQYF.

This clonotype was found a few times. The V call is TRBV6-6, the J call TRBJ1-5; D not certain. Germline values: CDR1 MNHNY, CDR2 SVGAGI (reference sequence). Between the trimmed V and J ends, which lost 5 bases and 1 base, there was a span of 15 bases. The CDR3 is 16 residues long. The DNA of the CDR3 is TGTGCCAGCAGTCTCCGAAGGGTAGGAAGCAATCAGCCCCAGCATTTT. As protein: CASSLRRVGSNQPQHF.

The rearrangement joins TRBV20-1 to TRBJ2-7, with 10 bases lining up with TRBD1. Germline V CDR1 and CDR2: DFQATT, SNEGSKA (reference sequence). V dropped 2 bases and J dropped 2; count of bases not matched to a gene: 9. The CDR3 is 16 residues long. The CDR3 region has the DNA TGCAGTGCTAGAAGAGGTGGTGGGACAGGGGCCTACGAGCAGTACTTC. Its translation is CSARRGGGTGAYEQYF.

This clonotype was counted ten times or more. The gene calls are TRBV7-3 and TRBJ2-7; 7 bases fit TRBD2. Germline lookup yields CDR1 SGHTA and CDR2 FQGTGA. V lost 5 bases, J lost 2 bases, and 9 bases stayed unmatched. This CDR3 spans 15 amino acids. The CDR3, as DNA: TGTGCCAGCAGCCAAAGGGCGGGGGATCCCTACGAGCAGTACTTC. It is translated as CASSQRAGDPYEQYF.

This clonotype was seen repeatedly, ten times or more. The CDR3 sequence: CASSLPLDRGDTQYF. CDR3 nucleotides: TGTGCCAGCAGCTTACCGTTGGACCGAGGGGATACGCAGTATTTT. The V call is TRBV7-2, the J call TRBJ2-3, with D perhaps matching TRBD2 (5 bases). Trimming pared 2 bases from V and 6 bases from J, leaving 15 bases between. Germline CDR1 SGHTA, CDR2 FQGNSA. The CDR3 covers 15 residues.

This clonotype was observed a handful of times. The V call is TRBV4-2, the J call TRBJ2-2, with D uncertain. V was pared by 2 bases and J by 3 bases, with 7 bases between. This CDR3 is built from 14 residues. The germline CDR1 and CDR2 sequences are LGHNA and YNFKEQ. The DNA of the CDR3 is TGTGCCAGCAGCCAACGGGCCTACACCGGGGAGCTGTTTTTT. Its translation: CASSQRAYTGELFF.

In this sample, this clonotype turned up a few times. The V and J genes are TRBV24-1 and TRBJ2-3; 9 bases align to TRBD2. The CDR3 is made up of 18 amino acids. Looked up from germline, CDR1 is KGHDR and CDR2 is SFDVKD. V dropped 3 bases and J dropped 4; count of bases not matched to a gene: 13. The CDR3 DNA sequence: TGTGCCACCAGTGATCCCACCCCTATAGCGGGAGTGGCAGATACGCAGTATTTT. It encodes CATSDPTPIAGVADTQYF.

This clonotype was observed a few times. This sequence joins TRBV11-3 and TRBJ2-7; D is unresolved. Per germline, CDR1 SGHNT and CDR2 YENEEA. V was cut by 5 bases and J by 0 bases, with 11 bases left in between. The CDR3 is made up of 14 amino acids. In nucleotides, the CDR3 is TGTGCCAGCAGCGTGGACCTTAGCTCCTACGAGCAGTACTTC. Translation: CASSVDLSSYEQYF.

This clonotype was detected only a few times. This chain uses TRBV5-1 with TRBJ2-1, with D perhaps TRBD1 (5 bases). The ends were cut back, 4 bases at V and 5 bases at J, with 19 bases in the middle. From germline, CDR1 is SGHRS and CDR2 YFSETQ. There are 16 residues in the CDR3. This chain's CDR3 is CASSLTLAGSNNEQFF. The CDR3 nucleotides are TGCGCCAGCAGCCTGACATTAGCAGGGTCGAACAATGAGCAGTTCTTC.

This clonotype was counted between two and nine times. The chain couples TRBV20-1 to TRBJ2-5; TRBD2 aligns across 8 bases. The CDR3 is made up of 14 amino acids. CDR1 and CDR2 from the germline V gene are DFQATT and SNEGSKA (reference sequence). J gave up 0 bases and V 6 bases, and 6 bases lay outside the gene matches. The CDR3: CSAAGTRYQETQYF. The CDR3 coding sequence is TGCAGTGCGGCCGGGACTAGGTACCAAGAGACCCAGTACTTC.

The chain recombines TRBV2 with TRBJ2-2; a possible D gene is TRBD2 (5 bases). Trimming took 2 bases from V and 3 from J, leaving 10 bases between them. This CDR3 comprises 15 residues. Germline lookup yields CDR1 SNHLY and CDR2 FYNNEI. The CDR3 is CASSESRRYTGELFF. CDR3 DNA: TGTGCCAGCAGTGAATCGCGGAGGTACACCGGGGAGCTGTTTTTT.

In this sample, this clonotype turned up a few times. The V gene is TRBV7-9, the J gene TRBJ2-2, with D possibly TRBD2 on 5 matching bases. Looked up from germline, CDR1 is SEHNR and CDR2 is FQNEAQ (reference sequence). V lost 5 bases and J lost 1, with 14 bases in between. CDR3 length: 16 residues. The DNA for the CDR3 is TGTGCCAGCAGCGTTGTATGGGCGGGGAACACCGGGGAGCTGTTTTTT. Its translation: CASSVVWAGNTGELFF.

The rearrangement uses TRBV6-5 and TRBJ2-3, with 9 bases matching TRBD2. In germline, CDR1 is MNHEY, CDR2 SVGAGI. Trimming at V came to 6 bases and at J to 0 bases, leaving 10 bases not matched to a gene. This CDR3 spans 17 amino acids. The CDR3 spells CASSRPRSGRSTDTQYF. The CDR3, as DNA: TGTGCCAGCAGCCGCCCCCGGAGCGGGAGGAGCACAGATACGCAGTATTTT.

V usage is TRBV4-1 and J usage is TRBJ2-1; a weak D match, TRBD1 (6 bases). Between the trimmed V and J ends, which lost 0 bases and 2 bases, there was a span of 23 bases. Germline CDR1 is MGHRA and CDR2 is YSYEKL. The length of the CDR3 is 20 residues. This chain's CDR3 is CASSQDTGQPPFLAYNEQFF. In DNA, the CDR3 is TGCGCCAGCAGCCAAGATACAGGACAGCCACCGTTTTTAGCCTACAATGAGCAGTTCTTC.

The rearrangement uses TRBV5-6 and TRBJ1-2, with unresolved D. Trimming took off 2 bases at V and 0 bases at J, with 11 bases between the two ends. This CDR3 has 15 amino acids. The germline V gene encodes CDR1 SGHDT and CDR2 YYEEEE. The CDR3 spells CASSFRQASNYGYTF. In nucleotides, the CDR3 is TGTGCCAGCAGCTTTCGCCAGGCGTCTAACTATGGCTACACCTTC. Drawing the rest from reference TRBV5-6 and TRBJ1-2, the complete variable domain is DAGVTQSPTHLIKTRGQQVTLRCSPKSGHDTVSWYQQALGQGPQFIFQYYEEEERQRGNFPDRFSGHQFPNYSSELNVNALLLGDSALYLCASSFRQASNYGYTFGSGTRLTVV.

The chain carries TRBV21-1 and TRBJ2-2; TRBD2 is the table's D call and was not checked against the DNA. TRBV21-1 is an annotated pseudogene. The CDR3 spans 17 residues. CDR3 in DNA: TGTGCCAGCAGCAAAACACTGGAGGGTGGTGGGACCGGGGAGCTGTTTTTT. Amino acids: CASSKTLEGGGTGELFF.

The J gene is TRBJ2-7, the V gene TRBV10-2; no clear D. The CDR3 is made up of 14 amino acids. CDR1 and CDR2 from the germline V gene are WSHSY and SAAADI. V was trimmed by 3 bases and J by 2 bases, leaving 11 bases between them. The CDR3 DNA sequence: TGCGCCAGCAGTGATCACAGATCGGCCTACGAGCAGTACTTC. It is translated as CASSDHRSAYEQYF.

This clonotype was picked up a small number of times. The rearrangement uses TRBV20-1 and TRBJ2-7; possibly TRBD2 for D (6 bases). The CDR3 sequence is 11 residues long. Germline V gene lookup returns CDR1 DFQATT and CDR2 SNEGSKA (reference sequence). V gave up 8 bases and J gave up 1 base, with 9 bases separating them. The CDR3 loop reads CSQGGSYEQYF. As DNA, the CDR3 is TGCAGTCAAGGAGGGTCCTACGAGCAGTACTTC.

This chain links TRBV6-5 with TRBJ2-1; TRBD1 matches 9 bases. CDR1 and CDR2 from the germline V gene are MNHEY and SVGAGI. The CDR3 is 15 amino acids. J was trimmed by 5 bases and V by 2 bases; bases with no gene match: 4. The CDR3 spells CASSYEGQGNNEQFF. The CDR3 DNA reads as TGTGCCAGCAGTTACGAGGGACAGGGTAACAATGAGCAGTTCTTC.

Only a few counts were recorded for this clonotype. V gene TRBV20-1 combines with J gene TRBJ2-3, with D uncertain. This CDR3 region has 15 residues. The V end was cut by 0 bases, the J end by 0 bases, with 10 bases between. From germline, CDR1 is DFQATT and CDR2 SNEGSKA (reference sequence). CDR3 coding DNA: TGCAGTGCTAGAGATTCGGCTGCTAGCACAGATACGCAGTATTTT. Translation: CSARDSAASTDTQYF.

V gene TRBV29-1 combines with J gene TRBJ2-5, with 11 bases matching TRBD1. Per the germline V gene, CDR1 is SQVTM and CDR2 is ANQGSEA. The CDR3 runs to 12 residues. V was pared by 6 bases and J by 9 bases, with 6 bases of the junction left unmatched. The CDR3, as DNA: TGCAGCGTCCGGACAGGGGGCGAGGCCCAGTACTTC. It codes for CSVRTGGEAQYF.

Turning to this clonotype: This may stem from a read error, because a much larger clone lies one nucleotide away. This chain joins TRBV5-1 and TRBJ2-3; 7 nucleotides line up with TRBD2. The J segment lost 4 bases and the V segment lost 0 bases, leaving 8 bases of the junction unmatched. The germline gives CDR1 SGHRS, CDR2 YFSETQ. CDR3 size: 16 residues. CDR3 nucleotide sequence: TGCGCCAGCAGCTTGGCGATATCGGGAGGTGCAGATACGCAGTATTTT. The encoded protein is CASSLAISGGADTQYF.

This clonotype has a handful of counts. The CDR3 reads CASSAGTGVFREQFF. In DNA form, the CDR3 reads TGCGCCAGCAGCGCCGGGACAGGAGTCTTTCGTGAGCAGTTCTTC. The chain joins TRBV5-1 to TRBJ2-1, with 8 bases that match TRBD1. Germline loops: CDR1 SGHRS, CDR2 YFSETQ. The CDR3 spans 15 residues. Trimming removed 4 bases from V and 9 bases from J; junction bases left unmatched: 12. Combining the CDR3 with reference TRBV5-1 and TRBJ2-1 gives the whole variable domain KAGVTQTPRYLIKTRGQQVTLSCSPISGHRSVSWYQQTPGQGLQFLFEYFSETQRNKGNFPGRFSGRQFSNSRSEMNVSTLELGDSALYLCASSAGTGVFREQFFGPGTRLTVL.